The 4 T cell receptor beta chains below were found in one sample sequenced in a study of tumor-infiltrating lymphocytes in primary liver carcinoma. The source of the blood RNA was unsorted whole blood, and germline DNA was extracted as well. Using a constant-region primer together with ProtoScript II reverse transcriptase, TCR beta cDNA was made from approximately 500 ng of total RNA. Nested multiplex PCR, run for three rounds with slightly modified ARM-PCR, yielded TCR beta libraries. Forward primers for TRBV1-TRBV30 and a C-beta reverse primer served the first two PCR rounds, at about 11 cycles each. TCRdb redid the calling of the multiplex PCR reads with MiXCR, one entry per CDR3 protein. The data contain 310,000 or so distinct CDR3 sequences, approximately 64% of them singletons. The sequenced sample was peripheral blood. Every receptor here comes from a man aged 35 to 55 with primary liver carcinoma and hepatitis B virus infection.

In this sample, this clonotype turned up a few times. Here the CDR3 DNA reads TGTGCCAGCAGTTACTTGGGACAGGGGGCTGACATTCAGTACTTC. It is translated as CASSYLGQGADIQYF. The chain combines TRBV6-6 with TRBJ2-4; 12 bases align to TRBD1. V trimming: 1 base; J trimming: 8 bases; junction bases outside the gene matches: 3. The CDR3 sequence is 15 residues long. Germline-derived CDR1 and CDR2 are MNHNY and SVGAGI (reference sequence).

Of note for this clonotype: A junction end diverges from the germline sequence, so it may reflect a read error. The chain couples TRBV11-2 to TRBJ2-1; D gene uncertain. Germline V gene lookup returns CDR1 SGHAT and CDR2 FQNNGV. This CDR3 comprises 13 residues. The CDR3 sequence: CASSLESYNEHFF. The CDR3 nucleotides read TGTGCCAGCAGCTTGGAATCATACAATGAGCATTTCTTC. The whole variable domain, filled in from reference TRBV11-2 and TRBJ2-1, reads EAGVAQSPRYKIIEKRQSVAFWCNPISGHATLYWYQQILGQGPKLLIQFQNNGVVDDSQLPKDRFSAERLKGVDSTLKIQPAKLEDSAVYLCASSLESYNEHFFGPGTRLTVL.

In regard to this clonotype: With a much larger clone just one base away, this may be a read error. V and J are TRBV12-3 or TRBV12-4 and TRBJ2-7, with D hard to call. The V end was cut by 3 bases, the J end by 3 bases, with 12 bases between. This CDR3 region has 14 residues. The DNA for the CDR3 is TGTGCCAGCAGTTTTAACGTACCGGACTACGAGCAGTACTTC. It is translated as CASSFNVPDYEQYF.

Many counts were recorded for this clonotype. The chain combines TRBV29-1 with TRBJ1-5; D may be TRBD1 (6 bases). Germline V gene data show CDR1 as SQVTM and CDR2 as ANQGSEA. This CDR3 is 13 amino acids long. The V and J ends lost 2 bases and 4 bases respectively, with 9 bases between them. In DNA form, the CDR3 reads TGCAGCGTTGAAATCGGGACAAATCAGCCCCAGCATTTT. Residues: CSVEIGTNQPQHF.